This T cell receptor beta chain was sequenced for a study of blood T cell repertoires in COVID-19. In the study overall: Samples taken during acute and convalescent COVID-19 were collected in the United States, Italy and Spain.

Germline V gene lookup returns CDR1 SGHAT and CDR2 FQNNGV. Unmatched junction bases numbered 12, after V lost 5 bases and J lost 6 bases. The CDR3 totals 16 residues. The data were produced by immunoSEQ multiplex PCR, yet TCRdb's version contains in-frame clones alone and is incomplete. The sample gives about 320,000 clones, 85% to 95% of which show up once; 3.9% is in the top ten. This chain uses TRBV11-2 with TRBJ2-3; TRBD2 aligns across 9 bases. Input material: PBMCs or T cells enriched from blood (not recorded which). This sequence was found in a young woman who had been exposed to COVID-19. CDR3 protein: CASSLQPGLATDTQYF. As DNA, the CDR3 is TGTGCCAGCAGCCTCCAGCCCGGACTAGCGACTGATACGCAGTATTTT.